Detailed here is one TCR beta chain. This clonotype was recorded a few times. Its antigen is still unknown. No much larger clonotype is one base removed from it; base qualities were not supplied. The CDR3 has 15 amino acids, counting the end cysteine and phenylalanine. The CDR3 DNA has 45 bases and is translated from base 1. At the junction V is shortened by 4 bases and J by 9 bases; bases outside the gene matches: 7. CDR1 and CDR2 are read off the germline V gene as SGHRS and YFSETQ. The data were taken from a study of CD8 T cells in ankylosing spondylitis (dated by TCRdb to 2015 to 2018). Some background on the complete study: To find TCR variants linked to disease, the study profiled T cell receptor beta repertoires in ankylosing spondylitis patients and healthy donors. Samples of peripheral blood were taken, and for ankylosing spondylitis patients, synovial fluid was collected as well. In total, the full study cohort was made up of 108 healthy donors and approximately 27 ankylosing spondylitis patients.

These reads were obtained on an Illumina HiSeq 2500. Quantitative 5'-RACE with molecular barcodes was used to prepare TCR beta libraries. The published analysis was carried out like this. A new computational method based on a probabilistic model of VDJ rearrangement was used to identify disease-linked TCR variants. TCRdb applied fastp at Q25 and MiXCR to the public reads, then kept only in-frame beta chains. Rows are unified per CDR3 protein, each entry keeping the most common DNA and genes. The V and J calls were not made by the authors but by TCRdb's processing. Across this sample there are 330,000 or so distinct CDR3 sequences, with roughly 8% seen only once. Jointly, the top ten make up less than 15% of the sample. Here is what the overall study found, with its caveats: Some motif variants were previously reported in synovial fluid and blood of reactive arthritis patients, suggesting common disease-initiation mechanisms. A CD8+ phenotype was shown by the disease-linked clones, which were found at relatively low frequencies in peripheral blood. Blood from ankylosing spondylitis patients appeared to be characterized by a TCR beta motif composed of roughly 8 highly homologous amino acid variants. According to the report, matched synovial fluid samples from ankylosing spondylitis patients were significantly enriched for the disease-linked clones.

The sequence was collected from a male donor with ankylosing spondylitis. The sequencing sample was made of blood, either unsorted or a sorted T cell fraction (not recorded which). The chain links TRBV5-1 with TRBJ2-1; the junction holds 13 bases that match TRBD2. This receptor has the CDR3 CASSPGLAGIFEQFF. The DNA reads TGCGCCAGCAGCCCGGGACTAGCGGGAATTTTTGAGCAGTTCTTC.